The 15 T cell receptor beta chains presented below share a single source sample, sequenced in a study of blood T cells in healthy people across ages. A second 7 to 11 cycle PCR used barcoded and J-beta primers. Each CDR3 protein gets one entry after TCRdb re-called the 5' RACE reads with MiXCR. This sample has more than 650,000 distinct CDR3 sequences, with roughly 25% found just once. These data also formed part of another study, on T cells of mothers and their children.

Sequenced sample: blood. Source of these receptors: a boy aged 5-17 years in good health.

This chain uses TRBV4-1 with TRBJ2-5, with D unclear. V gave up 8 bases and J gave up 1 base, with 11 bases separating them. CDR1 is MGHRA, CDR2 YSYEKL, per germline. This CDR3 contains 13 residues. The CDR3 DNA sequence: TGCGCCAGCGGATACGGACCCCAAGAGACCCAGTACTTC. Translated: CASGYGPQETQYF.

This clonotype was found a few times. CDR3 coding DNA: TGTGCCAGCAGCCTTGGGGGGCGCGTCCTCATCCAAGAGACCCAGTACTTC. Amino acids: CASSLGGRVLIQETQYF. The chain employs TRBV7-6 and TRBJ2-5; perhaps D is TRBD1 or TRBD2 (6 bases each). From germline, CDR1 is SGHVS and CDR2 FNYEAQ. CDR3 length equals 17 residues. Trimming took off 5 bases at V and 1 base at J, with 20 bases between the two ends.

The rearrangement links TRBV28 to TRBJ2-5, with 9 bases matching TRBD1. The end of the DNA aligns better with TRBJ2-1, so the J call may be wrong. CDR1 and CDR2 (germline): MDHEN, SYDVKM. The CDR3 is 15 amino acids. The CDR3: CASSPAGTGRNEQFF. Here the CDR3 DNA reads TGTGCCAGCAGTCCCGCGGGGACAGGGCGTAATGAGCAGTTCTTC.

This clonotype turned up a few times. The chain is built from TRBV29-1 and TRBJ2-1, with TRBD1 matching over 7 bases. This CDR3 contains 14 residues. V lost 6 bases and J lost 0; bases outside the gene matches: 5. Looked up from germline, CDR1 is SQVTM and CDR2 is ANQGSEA. The CDR3 reads CSVRQGSSYNEQFF. The DNA for the CDR3 is TGCAGCGTCCGACAGGGTAGCTCCTACAATGAGCAGTTCTTC.

The V call is TRBV5-1, the J call TRBJ2-7; a possible D gene is TRBD1 (5 bases). Looked up from germline, CDR1 is SGHRS and CDR2 is YFSETQ. The CDR3 sequence is 12 residues long. This CDR3 reads CVSGALTNEQYF. In DNA, the CDR3 is TGCGTCAGTGGGGCATTGACGAACGAGCAGTACTTC. The whole variable domain, filled in from reference TRBV5-1 and TRBJ2-7, reads KAGVTQTPRYLIKTRGQQVTLSCSPISGHRSVSWYQQTPGQGLQFLFEYFSETQRNKGNFPGRFSGRQFSNSRSEMNVSTLELGDSALYLCVSGALTNEQYFGPGTRLTVT.

This clonotype was seen at least ten times. V and J are TRBV7-2 and TRBJ2-3; D is possibly TRBD2 (6 bases). The V and J ends lost 4 bases and 0 bases respectively, with 11 bases between them. CDR1 is SGHTA, CDR2 FQGNSA, per germline. The CDR3 extends over 15 amino acids. The CDR3 nucleotides are TGTGCCAGCAGCTCGAAAAGCGGGAGCACAGATACGCAGTATTTT. Translation: CASSSKSGSTDTQYF.

This clonotype was observed a handful of times. The CDR3 region is CASSPMGYSGQFF. CDR3 DNA: TGTGCCAGCAGCCCAATGGGATATTCGGGGCAGTTCTTC. V and J are TRBV7-2 and TRBJ2-5, with D uncertain. The closer fit of TRBJ2-1 to the DNA end suggests the J call may be wrong. The CDR3 spans 13 residues. Germline values: CDR1 SGHTA, CDR2 FQGNSA.

V is TRBV3-1 and J is TRBJ2-7; a weak D match, TRBD2 (5 bases). The CDR3 runs 16 residues. The germline gives CDR1 LGHDT, CDR2 YNNKEL (reference sequence). V was shortened by 1 base and J by 3 bases, with 16 bases between the two germline ends. This chain's CDR3 is CASSQGVTGEGYEQYF. The CDR3, as DNA: TGTGCCAGCAGCCAAGGGGTCACGGGCGAGGGCTACGAGCAGTACTTC.

This clonotype was seen a handful of times. The V gene is TRBV6-6, the J gene TRBJ2-3; unclear D gene. CDR3 size: 13 residues. CDR1 is MNHNY, CDR2 SVGAGI, per germline (reference sequence). Between the trimmed V and J ends, which lost 11 bases and 4 bases, there was a span of 16 bases. CDR3 DNA: TGTGCCGTCGAACCCGGGCAGGCAGATACGCAGTATTTT. It codes for CAVEPGQADTQYF.

The V gene is TRBV7-8, the J gene TRBJ2-7; D is unresolved. This CDR3 region has 12 residues. Per the germline V gene, CDR1 is SGHVS and CDR2 is FQNEAQ. Trimming cost V 7 bases and J 6 bases, with 13 bases left between them. The CDR3 DNA reads as TGTGCCAGCACCAACCCCTACCGCGAGCAGTACTTC. Translation: CASTNPYREQYF.

The chain employs TRBV9 and TRBJ2-5, with TRBD2 matching 9 bases. CDR3 length: 15 residues. V trimming: 0 bases; J trimming: 4 bases; junction bases outside the gene matches: 4. Germline values: CDR1 SGDLS, CDR2 YYNGEE. CDR3 protein: CASSVGAGGVETQYF. The CDR3 DNA reads TGTGCCAGCAGCGTAGGAGCGGGGGGTGTAGAGACCCAGTACTTC. The complete variable domain, with remaining parts taken from reference TRBV9 and TRBJ2-5, reads DSGVTQTPKHLITATGQRVTLRCSPRSGDLSVYWYQQSLDQGLQFLIQYYNGEERAKGNILERFSAQQFPDLHSELNLSSLELGDSALYFCASSVGAGGVETQYFGPGTRLLVL.

This clonotype turned up a few times. The rearrangement links TRBV6-6 to TRBJ1-2; 9 bases line up with TRBD1. Looked up from germline, CDR1 is MNHNY and CDR2 is SVGAGI (reference sequence). CDR3 length: 14 amino acids. Trimming at V came to 6 bases and at J to 2 bases, leaving 4 bases not matched to a gene. The chain's CDR3 is CASRGGQGNYGYTF. In nucleotides, the CDR3 is TGTGCCAGCAGGGGCGGACAGGGGAACTATGGCTACACCTTC.

This clonotype has just a few counts. The chain is built from TRBV29-1 and TRBJ2-7; D tentatively reads TRBD1 or TRBD2 (5 bases each). Germline-derived CDR1 and CDR2 are SQVTM and ANQGSEA. This CDR3 comprises 11 residues. V shed 2 bases and J shed 6 bases, with 8 bases lying between them. The CDR3 DNA reads TGCAGCGTTGAAAGAGGGACCGAGCAGTACTTC. Translating it yields CSVERGTEQYF.

This clonotype has a count of ten or more. The chain carries TRBV6-6 and TRBJ1-4; no clear D gene. With 0 bases removed from V and 7 bases from J, the gap between germline ends came to 3 bases. This CDR3 has 12 amino acids. Germline CDR1 reads MNHNY; CDR2 reads SVGAGI (reference sequence). The CDR3 region is CASSYSSEKLFF. CDR3 DNA sequence: TGTGCCAGCAGTTACTCAAGTGAAAAACTGTTTTTT.

About this clonotype: A much bigger clone sits one base away, suggesting this may be a read error. The chain joins TRBV2 to TRBJ1-2; 8 positions agree with TRBD1. This CDR3 region has 13 residues. V lost 5 bases, J lost 3 bases, and 2 bases stayed unmatched. CDR1 is SNHLY, CDR2 FYNNEI, per germline. Written as DNA, the CDR3 is TGTGCCAGCAGTCAGACAGGGGACTATGGCTACACCTTC. Translating it yields CASSQTGDYGYTF.